The T cell receptor (beta chain) described here comes from a study of T cell repertoires in cytomegalovirus infection. Study at large: Public signatures in TCR beta pointed to CMV infection and matching HLA type.

As regards this clonotype: Antigen unknown.

Whole-study results and caveats: Across the ex vivo response, the dominant clonotypes were HLA-C-restricted CMV-specific TCR beta clonotypes. The cumulative frequency of public TCR beta families distinguished individuals who carried CMV together with the relevant HLA.

One entry per CDR3 protein results from TCRdb running MiXCR on the reads. The profile shows almost 550,000 distinct CDR3 sequences, approximately 15% of them singletons. J lost 2 bases, V lost 7 bases, and 10 bases had no gene match. The germline gives CDR1 SGHRS, CDR2 YFSETQ. This CDR3 has 15 amino acids. The origin of this receptor is a human donor in good health (CMV status not recorded). Some clones in this sample may be carry-over from other donors' samples. The specimen was CD8+ T cells from PBMCs. V gene TRBV5-1 combines with J gene TRBJ2-7; 9 nucleotides align to TRBD2. The CDR3 sequence is CASGLRGLAAYEQYF. The CDR3 DNA follows: TGCGCCAGCGGGCTCCGGGGACTAGCTGCCTACGAGCAGTACTTC. Complete variable domain (other parts from reference TRBV5-1 and TRBJ2-7): KAGVTQTPRYLIKTRGQQVTLSCSPISGHRSVSWYQQTPGQGLQFLFEYFSETQRNKGNFPGRFSGRQFSNSRSEMNVSTLELGDSALYLCASGLRGLAAYEQYFGPGTRLTVT.